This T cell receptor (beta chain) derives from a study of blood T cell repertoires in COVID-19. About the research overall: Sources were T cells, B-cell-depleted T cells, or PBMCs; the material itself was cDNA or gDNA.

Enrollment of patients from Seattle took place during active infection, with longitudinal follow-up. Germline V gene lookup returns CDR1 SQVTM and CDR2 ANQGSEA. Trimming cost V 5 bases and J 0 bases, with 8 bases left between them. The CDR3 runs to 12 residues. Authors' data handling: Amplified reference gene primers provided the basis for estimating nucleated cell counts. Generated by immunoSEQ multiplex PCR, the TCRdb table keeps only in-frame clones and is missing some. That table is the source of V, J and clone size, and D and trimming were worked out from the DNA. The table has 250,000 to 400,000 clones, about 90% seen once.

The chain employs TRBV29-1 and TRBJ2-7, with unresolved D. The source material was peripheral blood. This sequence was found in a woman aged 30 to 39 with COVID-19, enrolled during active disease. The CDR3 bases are TGCAGCGTTCAGTCCCCCTCCTACGAGCAGTACTTC. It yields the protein CSVQSPSYEQYF.